The sequence of this TCR beta chain was determined in a study of T cells in Graves' hyperthyroidism and ophthalmopathy (dated by TCRdb to about 2019). Broadly, across the study: Peripheral blood samples were taken at the time of initial diagnosis, prior to any treatment. To identify TCR V-J signatures that set the groups apart, the researchers used a discovery cohort of 100 patients, made up of 40 to 45 with Graves' ophthalmopathy and approximately 57 with stable Graves' hyperthyroidism. Prospective prediction of ophthalmopathy was tested in an independent validation cohort of under 20 hyperthyroidism patients and some 17 patients who later progressed to ophthalmopathy. The roughly 100 discovery patients were divided at random into training and test sets in a 7:3 ratio. The study also compared thyroid tissue and blood T-cell repertoires from roughly 6 Graves' hyperthyroidism patients. Following sampling, methimazole starting at 30 mg daily was given to hyperthyroidism patients, and high-dose intravenous methylprednisolone was given to ophthalmopathy patients. According to the paper, TCR Vbeta CDR3 sequencing was carried out on some 130 peripheral blood samples, which came from approximately 43 ophthalmopathy, some 73 hyperthyroidism and roughly 17 progressor patients.

Stable Graves' hyperthyroidism was defined as the absence of progression to ophthalmopathy over 18 months of follow-up. Hyperthyroidism patients were newly diagnosed, had a disease duration of under 2 months, and were aged 18 to 65 years. Exclusion was applied to patients with uncontrolled infections, other autoimmune diseases, pregnancy or lactation. Clinical symptoms, serum thyroxine and TRAb, thyroid ultrasound, and orbital computed tomography formed the basis for the diagnoses. Ficoll-Paque density gradient centrifugation was used to isolate PBMCs from around 9.1 ml of fresh peripheral blood. Trizol reagent was used to extract total RNA, and RNA quality was then checked on an Agilent 2100 Bioanalyzer. The cysteine opens and the phenylalanine closes a CDR3 of 13 amino acids. The DNA shown is the 39-base CDR3, in frame from base 1. Reading the germline V gene gives CDR1 SGHRS and CDR2 YFSETQ. V loses 1 base, J loses 6 bases, and the germline ends lie 8 bases apart.

In its sample, this clonotype was seen a few times. What this receptor recognizes is not known. No quality values exist for individual bases; no much larger clone is one base distant. TCR beta CDR3 regions were amplified from RNA transcripts. The TCR CDR3 was subjected to a first round of RT-PCR using the HTBI primer set and the Qiagen OneStep RT-PCR kit. A second multiplex PCR round built the libraries, followed by size selection and purification. Sequencing of the libraries was done on an Illumina HiSeq2000 using paired-end 100 bp reads. The source study handled its data this way. SOAPnuke was used to process the raw data, throwing out any read that contained adapters or uncalled bases, had a mean Phred below 15, or lacked an exact constant-primer or identifier match. COPE v1.2.5 was used to merge high-quality paired reads, and clonotypes were defined as unique nucleotide sequences. MiTCR v1.1 was used to align the clonotypes against IMGT TRBV, TRBD and TRBJ reference segments. Only V-J combinations with frequency above 0.0001, covering about 99% of repertoires, were analysed. A TCS score was defined as the ratio of F50 (clonal expansion) to E x V (chaos), with BLOSUM62-based TCRdist applied between CDR3 peptides within each V-J. Welch's t-statistics and random forest reduced roughly 530 V-J features to 13, which were used in a naive Bayes classifier (R e1071). TCRdb ran its own pipeline on the public reads, namely fastp trimming at Q25 and MiXCR clone calling, and kept in-frame beta chains. Identical CDR3 proteins give one entry, which carries the most common genes and DNA. The V and J calls come from TCRdb's annotation, not from the publication. The sample table holds 370,000 or so distinct CDR3 sequences, of which approximately 25% were seen once. The ten biggest clones cover around 79% of the sample.

Overall results and qualifications from the work: Sample size was not statistically predetermined, and investigators were not blinded to group allocation. In validation, progression to ophthalmopathy was predicted by the model with around 71% sensitivity and just over 72% specificity, a median of about 6.8 months before onset. Most expanded thyroid clonotypes (frequency above 0.001) were also found in blood, which suggests that blood repertoires may mirror thyroid immune responses. A 13 V-J signature model separated ophthalmopathy from stable hyperthyroidism, with roughly 88% sensitivity and roughly 82% specificity in cross-validation and 80%/75% in testing.

Sequences were obtained from blood. The rearranged chain carries TRBV5-1 and TRBJ2-1, with no reliable assignment of the D segment. The source of this sequence is a man aged 50-60 years with Graves' hyperthyroidism. The nucleotide sequence reads TGCGCCAGCAGCTTGATCCTGGCCAATGAGCAGTTCTTC. Translated, it reads CASSLILANEQFF.